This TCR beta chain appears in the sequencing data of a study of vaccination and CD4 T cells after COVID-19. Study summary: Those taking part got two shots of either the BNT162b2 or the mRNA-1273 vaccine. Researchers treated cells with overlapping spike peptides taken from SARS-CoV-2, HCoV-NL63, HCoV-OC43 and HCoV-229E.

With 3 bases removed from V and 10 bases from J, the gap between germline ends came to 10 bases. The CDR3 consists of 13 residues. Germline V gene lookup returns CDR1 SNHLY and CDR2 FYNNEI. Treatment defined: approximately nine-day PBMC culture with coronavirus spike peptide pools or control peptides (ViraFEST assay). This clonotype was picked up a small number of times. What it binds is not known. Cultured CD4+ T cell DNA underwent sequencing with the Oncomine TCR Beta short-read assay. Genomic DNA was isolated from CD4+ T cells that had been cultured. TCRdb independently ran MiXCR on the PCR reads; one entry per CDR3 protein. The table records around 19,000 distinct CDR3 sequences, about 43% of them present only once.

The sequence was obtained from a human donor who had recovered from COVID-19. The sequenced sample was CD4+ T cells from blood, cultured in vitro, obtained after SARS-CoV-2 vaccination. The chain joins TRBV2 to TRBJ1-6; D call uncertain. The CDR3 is CASSDTQVSPLHF. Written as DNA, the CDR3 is TGTGCCAGCAGTGATACCCAGGTCTCACCCCTCCACTTT.